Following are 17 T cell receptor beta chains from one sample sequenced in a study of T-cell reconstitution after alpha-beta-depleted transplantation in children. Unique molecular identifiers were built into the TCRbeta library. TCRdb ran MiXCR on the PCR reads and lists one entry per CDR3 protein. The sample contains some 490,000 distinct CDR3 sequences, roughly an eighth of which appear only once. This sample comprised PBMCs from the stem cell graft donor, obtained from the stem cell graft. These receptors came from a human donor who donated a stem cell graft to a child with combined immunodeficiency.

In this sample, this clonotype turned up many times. The CDR3 loop reads CATGLAGGLSNEQFF. The CDR3 DNA is TGTGCCACCGGACTAGCGGGGGGGTTGAGCAATGAGCAGTTCTTC. The chain employs TRBV12-3 or TRBV12-4 and TRBJ2-1; 15 nucleotides match TRBD2. Trimming removed 10 bases from V and 6 bases from J; junction bases left unmatched: 7. The CDR3 is made up of 15 amino acids.

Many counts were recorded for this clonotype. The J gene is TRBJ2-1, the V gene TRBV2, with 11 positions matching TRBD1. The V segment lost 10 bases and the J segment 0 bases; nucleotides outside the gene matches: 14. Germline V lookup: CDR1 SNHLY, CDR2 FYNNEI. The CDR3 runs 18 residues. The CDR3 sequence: CATRGQGAHWSSYNEQFF. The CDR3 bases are TGTGCCACACGTGGACAGGGGGCACACTGGAGCTCCTACAATGAGCAGTTCTTC.

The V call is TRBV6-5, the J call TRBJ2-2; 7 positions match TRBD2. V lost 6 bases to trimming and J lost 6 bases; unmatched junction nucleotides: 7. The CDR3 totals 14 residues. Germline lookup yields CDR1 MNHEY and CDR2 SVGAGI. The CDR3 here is CASRSGGGAGELFF. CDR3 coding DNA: TGTGCCAGCAGGTCTGGGGGGGGGGCCGGGGAGCTGTTTTTT.

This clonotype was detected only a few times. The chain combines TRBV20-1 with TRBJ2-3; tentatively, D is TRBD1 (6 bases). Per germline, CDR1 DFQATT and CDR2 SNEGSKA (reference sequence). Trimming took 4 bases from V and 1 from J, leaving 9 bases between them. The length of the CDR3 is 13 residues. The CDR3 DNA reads TGCAGTGCTACACCAGGGGGCACAGATACGCAGTATTTT. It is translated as CSATPGGTDTQYF.

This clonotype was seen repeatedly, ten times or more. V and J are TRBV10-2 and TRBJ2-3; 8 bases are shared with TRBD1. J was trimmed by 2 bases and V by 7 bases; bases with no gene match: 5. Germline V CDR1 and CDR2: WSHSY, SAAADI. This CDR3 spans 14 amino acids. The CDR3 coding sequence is TGCGCCAGCAACACGGGACAGGACACAGATACGCAGTATTTT. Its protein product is CASNTGQDTDTQYF.

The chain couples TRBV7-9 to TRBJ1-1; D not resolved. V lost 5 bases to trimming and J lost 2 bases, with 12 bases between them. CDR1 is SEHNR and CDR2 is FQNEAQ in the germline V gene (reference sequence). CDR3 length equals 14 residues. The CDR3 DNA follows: TGTGCCAGCAGCGACCTTGCTTTTAACACTGAAGCTTTCTTT. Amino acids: CASSDLAFNTEAFF.

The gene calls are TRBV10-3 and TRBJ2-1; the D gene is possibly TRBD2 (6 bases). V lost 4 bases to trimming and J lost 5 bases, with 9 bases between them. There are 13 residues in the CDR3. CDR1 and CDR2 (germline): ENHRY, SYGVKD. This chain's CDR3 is CAISGGLNNEQFF. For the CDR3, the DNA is TGTGCCATCAGTGGTGGACTAAACAATGAGCAGTTCTTC.

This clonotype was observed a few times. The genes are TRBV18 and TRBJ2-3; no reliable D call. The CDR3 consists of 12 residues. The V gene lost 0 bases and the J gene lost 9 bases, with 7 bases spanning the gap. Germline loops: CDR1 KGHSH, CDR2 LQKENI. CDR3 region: CASSPPAGTQYF. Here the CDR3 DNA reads TGTGCCAGCTCACCACCGGCCGGAACGCAGTATTTT.

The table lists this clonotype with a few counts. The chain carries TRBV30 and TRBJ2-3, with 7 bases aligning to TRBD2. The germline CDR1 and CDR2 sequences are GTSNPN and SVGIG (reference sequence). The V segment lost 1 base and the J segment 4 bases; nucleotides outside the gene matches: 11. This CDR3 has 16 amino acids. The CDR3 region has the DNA TGTGCCTGGAGTGCTGGTTTCGCGGGAGTGGCAGATACGCAGTATTTT. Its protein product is CAWSAGFAGVADTQYF.

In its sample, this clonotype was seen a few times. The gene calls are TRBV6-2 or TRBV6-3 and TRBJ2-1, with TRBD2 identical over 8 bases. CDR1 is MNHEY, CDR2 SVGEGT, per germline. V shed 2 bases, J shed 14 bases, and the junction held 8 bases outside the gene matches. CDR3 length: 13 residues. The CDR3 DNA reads TGTGCCAGCAGTTACGCTATAGGAGCGGGGGAGTTCTTC. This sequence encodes CASSYAIGAGEFF.

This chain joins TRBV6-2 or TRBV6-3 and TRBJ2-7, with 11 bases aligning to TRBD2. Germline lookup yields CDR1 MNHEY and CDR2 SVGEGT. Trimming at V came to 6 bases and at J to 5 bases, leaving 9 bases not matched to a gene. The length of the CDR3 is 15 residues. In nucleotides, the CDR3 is TGTGCCAGCAGCCCCGGGACTAGCGGCTATAACGAGCAGTACTTC. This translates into CASSPGTSGYNEQYF.

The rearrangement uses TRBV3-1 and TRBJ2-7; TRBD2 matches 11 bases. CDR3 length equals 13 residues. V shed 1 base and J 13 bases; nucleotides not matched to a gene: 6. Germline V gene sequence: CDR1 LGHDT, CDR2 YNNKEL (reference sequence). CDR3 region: CASSQVLAGVCYF. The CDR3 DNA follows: TGTGCCAGCAGCCAAGTACTAGCGGGAGTTTGTTACTTC.

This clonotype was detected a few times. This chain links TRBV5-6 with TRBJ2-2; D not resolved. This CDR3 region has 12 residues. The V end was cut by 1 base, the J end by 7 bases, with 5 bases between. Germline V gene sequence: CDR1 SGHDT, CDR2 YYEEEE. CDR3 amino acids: CASSLIYGELFF. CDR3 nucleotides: TGTGCCAGCAGCTTGATCTACGGGGAGCTGTTTTTT.

The CDR3, as DNA: TGCAGCGTTGGCCTGGACTTTTGGCAGTTCTTC. It encodes CSVGLDFWQFF. The chain combines TRBV29-1 with TRBJ2-1, with a tentative D call TRBD2 (5 bases). The CDR3 is made up of 11 amino acids. CDR1 is SQVTM and CDR2 is ANQGSEA in the germline V gene. Deletions cut 4 bases from V and 12 bases from J, with 13 bases between.

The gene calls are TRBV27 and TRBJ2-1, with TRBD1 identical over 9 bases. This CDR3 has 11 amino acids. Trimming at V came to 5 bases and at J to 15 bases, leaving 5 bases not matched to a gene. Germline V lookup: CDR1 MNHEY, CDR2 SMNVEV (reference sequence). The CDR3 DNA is TGTGCCAGCAGTCAGGGGACAGGGACGTTCTTC. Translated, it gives CASSQGTGTFF.

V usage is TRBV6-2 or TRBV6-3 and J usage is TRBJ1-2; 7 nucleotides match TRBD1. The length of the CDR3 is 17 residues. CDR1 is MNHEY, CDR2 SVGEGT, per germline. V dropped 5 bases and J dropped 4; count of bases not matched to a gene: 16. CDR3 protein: CASSRRDRFPSTYGYTF. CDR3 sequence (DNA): TGTGCCAGCAGTCGCCGGGACAGATTCCCCTCCACCTATGGCTACACCTTC.

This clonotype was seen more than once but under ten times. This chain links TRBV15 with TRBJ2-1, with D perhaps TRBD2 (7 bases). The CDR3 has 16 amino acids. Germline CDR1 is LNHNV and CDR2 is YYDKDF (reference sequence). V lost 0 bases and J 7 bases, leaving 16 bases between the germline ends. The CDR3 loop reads CATSRDLGAGENEQFF. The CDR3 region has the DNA TGTGCCACCAGCAGAGATTTGGGGGCGGGGGAGAATGAGCAGTTCTTC.